Below, 10 T cell receptor beta chains from the same sample are listed, as sequenced in a study of blood T cell repertoires in COVID-19. Method: immunoSEQ multiplex PCR; TCRdb's copy keeps in-frame clones and lacks some. This table has 170,000 or so clones, around 80% appearing once. Sequenced input: PBMCs or T cells enriched from blood (not recorded which). Source of these receptors: a woman between 50 and 59 years old who had recovered from COVID-19.

The chain is built from TRBV2 and TRBJ2-2, with 7 bases matching TRBD1. This CDR3 has 13 amino acids. Trimming removed 6 bases from V and 6 bases from J; junction bases left unmatched: 4. Germline V gene sequence: CDR1 SNHLY, CDR2 FYNNEI. The CDR3 here is CASRTGLAGELFF. The CDR3 nucleotides read TGTGCCAGCAGGACAGGGTTGGCCGGGGAGCTGTTTTTT.

The genes are TRBV2 and TRBJ1-5; 8 nucleotides agree with TRBD1. Trimming removed 6 bases from V and 6 bases from J; junction bases left unmatched: 4. Germline V gives CDR1 SNHLY, CDR2 FYNNEI. There are 13 residues in the CDR3. The chain's CDR3 is CASRVRGLQPQHF. DNA for the CDR3: TGTGCCAGCAGGGTCAGGGGGCTTCAGCCCCAGCATTTT.

Here the CDR3 DNA reads TGTGCCAGCAGCCTAGTGGCATATTCTAACTATGGCTACACCTTC. Its protein product is CASSLVAYSNYGYTF. This sequence joins TRBV7-7 and TRBJ1-2, with D uncertain. Germline V lookup: CDR1 SSHAT, CDR2 FNYEAQ (reference sequence). V dropped 5 bases and J dropped 0 bases, with 13 bases sitting between them. The CDR3 length is 15 residues.

The V call is TRBV27, the J call TRBJ2-2, with a possible D match to TRBD1 (6 bases). CDR1 is MNHEY, CDR2 SMNVEV, per germline (reference sequence). The CDR3 sequence is 15 residues long. V dropped 4 bases and J dropped 3 bases, with 12 bases sitting between them. The CDR3 loop is CASSSGHGDTGELFF. The CDR3 bases are TGTGCCAGCAGTTCGGGACACGGGGACACCGGGGAGCTGTTTTTT.

This chain uses TRBV11-1 with TRBJ2-1, with a tentative D call TRBD1 (5 bases). Trimming shortened V by 2 bases and J by 6 bases, and 14 bases separated the two germline ends. The CDR3 loop spans 15 amino acids. Germline loops: CDR1 SGHAT, CDR2 FQDESV (reference sequence). The CDR3 sequence: CASSLRAGFGNEQFF. The CDR3 DNA reads TGTGCCAGCAGCTTAAGGGCAGGGTTCGGCAATGAGCAGTTCTTC. The full variable domain, with the rest looked up from reference TRBV11-1 and TRBJ2-1, is EAEVAQSPRYKITEKSQAVAFWCDPISGHATLYWYRQILGQGPELLVQFQDESVVDDSQLPKDRFSAERLKGVDSTLKIQPAELGDSAMYLCASSLRAGFGNEQFFGPGTRLTVL.

The V gene is TRBV24-1, the J gene TRBJ2-3; 11 bases fit TRBD2. The CDR3 spans 16 residues. The germline V gene has CDR1 KGHDR and CDR2 SFDVKD. The junction had 5 bases not matched to a gene; V was cut back by 4 bases and J by 3 bases. CDR3 sequence: CATSDKRTSGTDTQYF. The DNA for the CDR3 is TGTGCCACCAGTGACAAGAGGACTAGCGGGACAGATACGCAGTATTTT.

The CDR3 DNA sequence: TGTGCCAGCAGTTCTGGGAGGTCCTACGAGCAGTACTTC. It yields the protein CASSSGRSYEQYF. V and J are TRBV6-6 and TRBJ2-7; D possibly corresponds to TRBD2 (6 bases). Trimming took off 4 bases at V and 1 base at J, with 8 bases between the two ends. Germline lookup yields CDR1 MNHNY and CDR2 SVGAGI (reference sequence). The CDR3 covers 13 residues.

The chain carries TRBV19 and TRBJ1-5; 10 nucleotides match TRBD1. The germline CDR1 and CDR2 sequences are LNHDA and SQIVND (reference sequence). Trimming took 3 bases from V and 0 from J; bases not matched to a gene: 8. The CDR3 is 18 amino acids. As DNA, the CDR3 is TGTGCCAGTAGTATTAGACAGGGGGCGCCCTATAGCAATCAGCCCCAGCATTTT. Its translation is CASSIRQGAPYSNQPQHF.

Written as DNA, the CDR3 is TGTGCCAGCAGTTTATTTGGTAAGGGGGATCAGCCCCAGCATTTT. Translated, it gives CASSLFGKGDQPQHF. The chain carries TRBV28 and TRBJ1-5; D possibly corresponds to TRBD1 (6 bases). Germline V gene data show CDR1 as MDHEN and CDR2 as SYDVKM. The CDR3 covers 15 residues. The germline V and J ends were trimmed by 1 base and 5 bases, with 12 bases remaining between them. Full variable domain (remainder filled in from reference TRBV28 and TRBJ1-5): DVKVTQSSRYLVKRTGEKVFLECVQDMDHENMFWYRQDPGLGLRLIYFSYDVKMKEKGDIPEGYSVSREKKERFSLILESASTNQTSMYLCASSLFGKGDQPQHFGDGTRLSIL.

This rearrangement joins TRBV2 to TRBJ1-1; 9 positions match TRBD1. Losses at the gene ends were 7 bases for V and 6 bases for J; bases not matched to a gene: 12. Germline V gene sequence: CDR1 SNHLY, CDR2 FYNNEI. This CDR3 is 15 amino acids long. As DNA, the CDR3 is TGTGCCAGCAACCCACCTCCCGGACAGGGGTCTGAAGCTTTCTTT. Protein sequence: CASNPPPGQGSEAFF.